These 27 T cell receptor beta chains were sequenced from one sample in a study of cytomegalovirus exposure and HLA in healthy donors. In the PCR, 60 Vbeta and 13 Jbeta primers were used. Sequencing used immunoSEQ multiplex PCR; TCRdb keeps in-frame clones, though not all of them. The profile shows 160,000 or so clones, approximately 86% of them singletons. Sample: PBMCs. The receptors derive from a woman between 18 and 29 years old in good health and CMV-seronegative.

The chain couples TRBV15 to TRBJ2-1; a possible D gene is TRBD1 (6 bases). Germline V gene lookup returns CDR1 LNHNV and CDR2 YYDKDF (reference sequence). This CDR3 spans 12 amino acids. The V and J ends lost 5 bases and 9 bases respectively, with 11 bases between them. The CDR3 spells CATSPSRGEQFF. The CDR3 DNA sequence: TGTGCCACCAGCCCCAGCAGGGGTGAGCAGTTCTTC.

V and J are TRBV28 and TRBJ2-7; 9 nucleotides line up with TRBD2. From germline, CDR1 is MDHEN and CDR2 SYDVKM. The CDR3 spans 16 residues. The V segment lost 8 bases and the J segment 2 bases; nucleotides outside the gene matches: 13. The CDR3 is CASSQDGTSLTYEQYF. As DNA, the CDR3 is TGTGCCAGCTCCCAGGACGGGACTAGCCTTACCTACGAGCAGTACTTC.

CDR3 nucleotides: TGTGCCAGCTCACGACTAGCGGGGGGGCCGGGCTCCTACAATGAGCAGTTCTTC. As protein: CASSRLAGGPGSYNEQFF. This chain connects TRBV18 to TRBJ2-1, with TRBD2 matching 14 bases. The CDR3 has 18 amino acids. V lost 4 bases, J lost 0 bases, and 5 bases stayed unmatched. Germline CDR1 and CDR2: KGHSH and LQKENI.

The gene calls are TRBV5-1 and TRBJ1-1, with a tentative D call TRBD1 (5 bases). The CDR3 is 14 residues long. From germline, CDR1 is SGHRS and CDR2 YFSETQ. Trimming took off 4 bases at V and 3 bases at J, with 13 bases between the two ends. The CDR3: CASSVQGGDTEAFF. In DNA, the CDR3 is TGCGCCAGCAGCGTTCAGGGCGGTGACACTGAAGCTTTCTTT.

The chain has TRBV7-6 and TRBJ2-1, with TRBD2 matching over 10 bases. There are 16 residues in the CDR3. Per germline, CDR1 SGHVS and CDR2 FNYEAQ. The V gene end was trimmed by 1 base and the J gene end by 4 bases; junction bases not matched to a gene: 4. The CDR3 DNA is TGTGCCAGCAGCTTAGGTCGGGGACTAGCGTACAATGAGCAGTTCTTC. It translates to CASSLGRGLAYNEQFF. Complete variable domain (other parts from reference TRBV7-6 and TRBJ2-1): GAGVSQSPRYKVTKRGQDVALRCDPISGHVSLYWYRQALGQGPEFLTYFNYEAQQDKSGLPNDRFSAERPEGSISTLTIQRTEQRDSAMYRCASSLGRGLAYNEQFFGPGTRLTVL.

The rearrangement uses TRBV27 and TRBJ2-1; a weak D match, TRBD2 (6 bases). Germline assignment: CDR1 MNHEY and CDR2 SMNVEV (reference sequence). The CDR3 is made up of 15 amino acids. Deletions cut 2 bases from V and 4 bases from J, with 12 bases between. The CDR3 spells CASSLTAGLYNEQFF. In nucleotides, the CDR3 is TGTGCCAGCAGTTTAACCGCGGGGCTGTACAATGAGCAGTTCTTC.

The chain carries TRBV29-1 and TRBJ1-1; 8 positions match TRBD1. The ends lost 5 bases at V and 4 bases at J; junction bases unmatched: 6. The length of the CDR3 is 13 residues. Per germline, CDR1 SQVTM and CDR2 ANQGSEA. The CDR3 loop is CSVTRTGRTEAFF. CDR3 in DNA: TGCAGCGTTACCCGGACAGGGCGCACTGAAGCTTTCTTT.

The chain carries TRBV18 and TRBJ2-5; no reliable D call. This CDR3 is 15 amino acids long. Germline CDR1 is KGHSH and CDR2 is LQKENI. With 2 bases removed from V and 3 bases from J, the gap between germline ends came to 13 bases. CDR3 amino acids: CASSPTSLTEETQYF. In DNA form, the CDR3 reads TGTGCCAGCTCACCAACGTCCCTCACGGAAGAGACCCAGTACTTC.

The V call is TRBV19, the J call TRBJ1-1, with TRBD1 matching 8 bases. Unmatched junction bases numbered 13, after V lost 5 bases and J lost 2 bases. Germline CDR1 and CDR2: LNHDA and SQIVND (reference sequence). CDR3 size: 17 residues. CDR3 sequence (DNA): TGTGCCAGTAGTGTCTGGGGCAGGGGGCTTCAAAACACTGAAGCTTTCTTT. This translates into CASSVWGRGLQNTEAFF.

V and J are TRBV9 and TRBJ2-3, with TRBD1 matching over 8 bases. The V segment lost 6 bases and the J segment 5 bases; nucleotides outside the gene matches: 11. Germline V gives CDR1 SGDLS, CDR2 YYNGEE. The CDR3 is made up of 15 amino acids. The CDR3 sequence is CASTPGSGGEDTQYF. The CDR3 DNA reads as TGTGCCAGCACCCCCGGGTCAGGGGGCGAAGATACGCAGTATTTT.

This chain uses TRBV18 with TRBJ2-4; D perhaps matches TRBD2 (6 bases). The CDR3 loop spans 14 amino acids. CDR1 and CDR2 (germline): KGHSH, LQKENI. V gave up 3 bases and J gave up 8 bases, with 14 bases separating them. The CDR3 region is CASSPPGRPYIQYF. CDR3 sequence (DNA): TGTGCCAGCTCACCCCCGGGGAGGCCGTACATTCAGTACTTC. Full variable domain (outside the CDR3, taken from reference TRBV18 and TRBJ2-4): NAGVMQNPRHLVRRRGQEARLRCSPMKGHSHVYWYRQLPEEGLKFMVYLQKENIIDESGMPKERFSAEFPKEGPSILRIQQVVRGDSAAYFCASSPPGRPYIQYFGAGTRLSVL.

V gene TRBV30 combines with J gene TRBJ2-1; a possible D gene is TRBD2 (5 bases). The germline V and J ends were trimmed by 2 bases and 2 bases, with 7 bases remaining between them. The length of the CDR3 is 13 residues. The germline V gene has CDR1 GTSNPN and CDR2 SVGIG (reference sequence). The CDR3 sequence: CAWSFGTYNEQFF. In nucleotides, the CDR3 is TGTGCCTGGAGTTTCGGGACCTACAATGAGCAGTTCTTC.

This rearrangement joins TRBV10-2 to TRBJ2-1, with TRBD2 identical over 13 bases. The germline gives CDR1 WSHSY, CDR2 SAAADI. The CDR3 sequence is 19 residues long. With 6 bases clipped from V and 4 bases from J, the junction kept 15 bases outside the gene matches. CDR3 sequence reads: CASRTPGTSGDGLYNEQFF. In DNA, the CDR3 is TGCGCCAGCAGAACGCCCGGGACTAGCGGGGACGGCCTATACAATGAGCAGTTCTTC.

The chain links TRBV27 to TRBJ1-1, with D possibly TRBD1 on 6 matching bases. Deletions cut 5 bases from V and 1 base from J, with 14 bases between. Per germline, CDR1 MNHEY and CDR2 SMNVEV (reference sequence). The CDR3 contains 15 residues. The CDR3 region is CASSTWTAKNTEAFF. As DNA, the CDR3 is TGTGCCAGCAGTACTTGGACAGCAAAGAACACTGAAGCTTTCTTT.

The chain combines TRBV4-1 with TRBJ2-5, with 7 bases lining up with TRBD1. After removal of 8 bases from V and 3 bases from J, the junction contained 12 bases not matched to a gene. The germline V gene has CDR1 MGHRA and CDR2 YSYEKL. This CDR3 region has 15 residues. CDR3 bases: TGCGCCAGCCGAGCTTTTGGACAGGAGGAAGAGACCCAGTACTTC. As protein: CASRAFGQEEETQYF.

This clone was observed once. This chain links TRBV7-9 with TRBJ1-1, with D possibly matching TRBD1 (6 bases). Germline V gene data show CDR1 as SEHNR and CDR2 as FQNEAQ (reference sequence). The length of the CDR3 is 13 residues. Between the trimmed V and J ends, which lost 5 bases and 11 bases, there was a span of 18 bases. CDR3 in amino acids: CASSQLQGVRAFF. Here the CDR3 DNA reads TGTGCCAGCAGCCAATTACAGGGAGTGCGGGCTTTCTTT.

This chain connects TRBV11-2 to TRBJ1-1, with no clear D. The ends were cut back, 0 bases at V and 10 bases at J, with 12 bases in the middle. The CDR3 has 13 amino acids. Germline assignment: CDR1 SGHAT and CDR2 FQNNGV. The CDR3 loop is CASSLDRDYRAFF. The DNA for the CDR3 is TGTGCCAGCAGCTTAGATCGTGACTATAGAGCTTTCTTT.

The rearrangement joins TRBV10-2 to TRBJ2-7, with D possibly being TRBD1 (5 bases). V was cut by 0 bases and J by 9 bases, with 15 bases left in between. Per germline, CDR1 WSHSY and CDR2 SAAADI. The CDR3 is made up of 14 amino acids. The CDR3 sequence: CASSESMGQFGQYF. CDR3 sequence (DNA): TGCGCCAGCAGTGAGTCAATGGGGCAGTTTGGGCAGTACTTC.

The chain couples TRBV27 to TRBJ2-1, with TRBD1 matching over 7 bases. The V gene's germline CDR1 is MNHEY and CDR2 SMNVEV (reference sequence). The CDR3 contains 15 residues. V trimming: 11 bases; J trimming: 6 bases; junction bases outside the gene matches: 16. The CDR3 DNA follows: TGTGCCCCCCAACAGCGAAGGGGGCTGCTCAATGAGCAGTTCTTC. The encoded protein is CAPQQRRGLLNEQFF.

The chain joins TRBV11-2 to TRBJ1-2; D not certain. Per germline, CDR1 SGHAT and CDR2 FQNNGV. The V and J ends lost 5 bases and 8 bases respectively, with 24 bases between them. There are 16 residues in the CDR3. The CDR3 nucleotides are TGTGCCAGCAGCGCGCTCTCTGGACCTGGGAGTAAGGGCTACACCTTC. Amino acids: CASSALSGPGSKGYTF.

The chain uses TRBV2 and TRBJ2-3, with 11 bases lining up with TRBD1. The CDR3 contains 12 residues. V was clipped by 8 bases and J by 8 bases; unmatched bases: 3. Per the germline V gene, CDR1 is SNHLY and CDR2 is FYNNEI. CDR3 in DNA: TGTGCCAGCGGGACAGGGGGACCTACGCAGTATTTT. Its protein product is CASGTGGPTQYF.

With regard to this clone: The junction does not match germline at one end; this may be a read error. CDR3 coding DNA: TGTGCCACCAGCAGAGATCCGACAGGAACCTATGGCTACGCCTTC. It codes for CATSRDPTGTYGYAF. V and J are TRBV15 and TRBJ1-2; TRBD1 might be the D (6 bases). The length of the CDR3 is 15 residues. CDR1 is LNHNV and CDR2 is YYDKDF in the germline V gene (reference sequence).

Concerning this clone: Other DNA sequences in this specimen translate into the identical CDR3. The chain combines TRBV6-5 with TRBJ1-1, with no clear D. The CDR3 is 14 residues long. V was cut by 2 bases and J by 5 bases, with 12 bases left in between. Germline lookup yields CDR1 MNHEY and CDR2 SVGAGI. CDR3 amino acids: CASSYTSGGTEAFF. The DNA for the CDR3 is TGTGCCAGCAGTTACACGAGCGGAGGGACTGAAGCTTTCTTT.

The V call is TRBV19, the J call TRBJ1-2, with 9 bases aligning to TRBD1. Germline V CDR1 and CDR2: LNHDA, SQIVND (reference sequence). The CDR3 has 13 residues. After removal of 6 bases from V and 5 bases from J, the junction contained 4 bases not matched to a gene. Written as DNA, the CDR3 is TGTGCCAGTAGAGGGGACAGGGAATATGGCTACACCTTC. Translated: CASRGDREYGYTF.

Only one count was recorded for this clone. The rearrangement uses TRBV6-1 and TRBJ2-5; D is uncertain. This CDR3 contains 12 residues. The germline V and J ends were trimmed by 3 bases and 5 bases, with 7 bases remaining between them. Germline CDR1 MNHNS, CDR2 SASEGT. The CDR3 DNA follows: TGTGCCAGCAGTGACTCGGTTGAGACCCAGTACTTC. It translates to CASSDSVETQYF.

The chain recombines TRBV29-1 with TRBJ1-1; tentative D call: TRBD1 (6 bases). Trimming pared 6 bases from V and 6 bases from J, leaving 11 bases between. The CDR3 is 11 amino acids. CDR1 SQVTM and CDR2 ANQGSEA come from the germline V gene. Here the CDR3 DNA reads TGCAGCGTCAGGGGTCCCGCTGAAGCTTTCTTT. Its protein product is CSVRGPAEAFF.

The rearrangement links TRBV11-2 to TRBJ2-5; 10 bases are a match to TRBD2. The CDR3 runs 15 residues. The germline gives CDR1 SGHAT, CDR2 FQNNGV. With 2 bases clipped from V and 5 bases from J, the junction kept 5 bases outside the gene matches. The CDR3 loop is CASSLSGGASETQYF. The CDR3 nucleotides read TGTGCCAGCAGCTTAAGCGGGGGGGCGTCCGAGACCCAGTACTTC.